In its sample, the clone carrying this T cell receptor beta chain was seen a few times. The antigen remains undetermined. Universal primer sites and UMIs were introduced during 5'RACE template-switching synthesis of TCR cDNA. TCRdb reprocessed the 5' RACE reads via MiXCR and lists one record per CDR3 protein. The sample has 610,000 or so distinct CDR3 sequences, 9% to 15% seen once. This sample was included in a study of T cells after yellow fever vaccination. The overall study: Fractions containing few cells were prepared with SMART-Seq v4 Ultra Low Input. Study-wide points: Researchers cautioned that FACS-sorted repertoires could harbor abundant clonotypes contaminating from the bulk population. Primary-vaccination clones mostly resurfaced post-booster (less than 98% CD4, just under 90% CD8).

CDR1 and CDR2 from the germline V gene are SGHTA and FQGNSA. With 6 bases clipped from V and 6 bases from J, the junction kept 8 bases outside the gene matches. This CDR3 has 14 amino acids. The TCR was taken from a man younger than 40 who received the YFV17D yellow fever vaccine. The input for sequencing was PBMCs, taken on the day of the yellow fever booster vaccination. This rearrangement joins TRBV7-2 to TRBJ2-7, with 10 nucleotides matching TRBD1. The CDR3 here is CASRPDRGLGEQYF. The CDR3 DNA reads as TGTGCCAGCAGACCCGACAGGGGGCTAGGCGAGCAGTACTTC.